What follows describes a single TCR beta chain. In germline, CDR1 is MNHNS, CDR2 SASEGT. Trimming stripped 10 bases from V and 3 bases from J, with 13 bases between. The CDR3 has 12 amino acids. These data come from a study of cytomegalovirus exposure and HLA in healthy donors. Both 60 Vbeta primers and 13 Jbeta primers went into the PCR. Profiled with immunoSEQ multiplex PCR; TCRdb holds only in-frame clones, not every one. The sample records around 150,000 clones, almost 80% being singletons. The specimen sequenced was PBMCs. The genes are TRBV6-1 and TRBJ2-7; D is perhaps TRBD1 (6 bases). This TCR was sampled from a man between 18 and 35 years old in good health and CMV-seropositive. CDR3 in amino acids: CAIRDNVYEQYF. The CDR3 DNA reads TGTGCCATTCGGGACAACGTCTACGAGCAGTACTTC.